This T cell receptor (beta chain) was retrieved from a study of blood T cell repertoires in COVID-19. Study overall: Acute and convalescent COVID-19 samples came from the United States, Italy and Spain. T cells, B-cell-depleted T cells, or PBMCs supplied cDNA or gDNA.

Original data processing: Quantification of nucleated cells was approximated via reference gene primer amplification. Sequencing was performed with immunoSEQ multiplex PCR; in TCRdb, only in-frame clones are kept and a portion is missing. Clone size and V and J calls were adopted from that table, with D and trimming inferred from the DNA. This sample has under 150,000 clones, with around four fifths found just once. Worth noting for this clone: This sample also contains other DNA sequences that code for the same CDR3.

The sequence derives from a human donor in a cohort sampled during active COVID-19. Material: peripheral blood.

CDR3 protein: CAWSVRGGNTEAFF. The CDR3 DNA reads TGTGCCTGGAGTGTACGGGGGGGGAACACTGAAGCTTTCTTT. The chain has TRBV30 and TRBJ1-1, with D perhaps matching TRBD1 (5 bases). Germline assignment: CDR1 GTSNPN and CDR2 SVGIG (reference sequence). The CDR3 consists of 14 residues. V was trimmed by 0 bases and J by 1 base, leaving 9 bases between them.